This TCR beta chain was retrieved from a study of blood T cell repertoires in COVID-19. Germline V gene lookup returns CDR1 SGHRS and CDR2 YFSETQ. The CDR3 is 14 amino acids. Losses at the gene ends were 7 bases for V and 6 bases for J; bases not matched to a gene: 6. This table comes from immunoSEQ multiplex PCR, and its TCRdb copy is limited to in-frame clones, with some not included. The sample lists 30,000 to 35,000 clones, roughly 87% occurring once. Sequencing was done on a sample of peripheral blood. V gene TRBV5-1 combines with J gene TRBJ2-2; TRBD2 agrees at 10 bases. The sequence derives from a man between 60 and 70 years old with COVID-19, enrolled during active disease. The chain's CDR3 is CASAVLAGPGELFF. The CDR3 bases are TGCGCCAGCGCGGTACTAGCGGGACCCGGGGAGCTGTTTTTT.